This T cell receptor (beta chain) comes out of a study of resident and recirculating memory T cells in vitiligo (dated by TCRdb to the late 2010s). Describing the broader study: For TCR beta sequencing, epidermis was obtained by shave biopsy from two lesional and two nonlesional sites, and PBMCs were also collected, from each of 3 stable vitiligo patients. The goal of the human TCR beta sequencing was to check whether lesional vitiligo skin contained specific clones that differed from the clones found in nonlesional skin and blood. Without any cell sorting, samples were homogenized immediately before genomic DNA was extracted using the Qiagen DNeasy Blood & Tissue Kit.

What the study reported, not specific to this receptor: Overlap and correlation analysis showed no significant repertoire overlap between biopsies except for each lesion with itself, even within a single patient. Mechanistic studies in the future are needed to assess how much the detected T cell clones and the human Trm pools versus Tcm pools each contribute. No unique dominant TCR clone was detected, and clonality varied among vitiligo lesions. TCR sequences were not conserved across biopsy sites or patients, suggesting that different T cell clones infiltrate different lesions, described as private specificity.

Notes on this clone: There is no known antigen for this receptor. Per-base qualities were not stored, and no clone one base away is much larger.

Stable vitiligo was defined as no change in lesions over the previous 6 months. For classification as stable, the absence of confetti depigmentation, a clinical sign of active vitiligo, was additionally required. Any patient who had received treatment in the previous three months was excluded. Ficoll density gradient centrifugation was used to isolate PBMCs from heparinized blood, after which the PBMCs were flash-frozen. The germline V gene (reference sequence) gives CDR1 as MNHEY and CDR2 as SMNVEV. The CDR3 covers 14 residues, taking in both the cysteine and the phenylalanine. This entry keeps only the CDR3 DNA: 42 bases, framed from base 1. V is cut by 11 bases and J by 0 bases, and the space between the germline ends is 13 bases. TCR beta chains were amplified from genomic DNA using the immunoSEQ hsTCRB kit. TCR beta libraries were sequenced on an Illumina MiSeq instrument by the immunoSEQ service. The paper's data handling went like this. Analysis of the repertoire data was performed with the immunoSEQ Analyzer. TCRdb stores this immuneACCESS table with in-frame sequences only. Part of the clones is absent; in the studies checked, under half of the shortfall reflects unresolved V genes, and no reason is known for the rest. V and J calls and clone size follow that table, whereas D and trimming were derived from the DNA. Across this sample there are around 76,000 clones, with 90% to 95% seen only once. 4% to 5.5% of the sample is held by the ten biggest clonotypes.

The specimen sequenced was blood. The origin of this receptor is a male donor with vitiligo. This receptor chain uses TRBV27 and TRBJ1-4, with the D gene uncertain. CDR3 protein: CASASGTTNEKLFF. The nucleotide sequence is TGTGCCTCGGCATCCGGGACAACTAATGAAAAACTGTTTTTT.